These 17 T cell receptor beta chains were all obtained from the same sample, sequenced in a study of CD8 T cells in ankylosing spondylitis (dated by TCRdb to about 2017). To prepare the library, 5' RACE was applied. Sequenced on an Illumina HiSeq 2500. TCRdb's own reprocessing of the public reads used fastp at Q25 and MiXCR and kept productive beta chains. Here each entry gathers all rows of one CDR3 protein and keeps the most common genes and DNA. Here the sample has 200,000 to 250,000 distinct CDR3 sequences; approximately 8.4% occur a single time. The ten largest clones capture approximately 4.8% of the sample. Sequenced sample: blood, either unsorted or a sorted T cell fraction (not recorded which). These receptors were obtained from a female donor with ankylosing spondylitis or in good health (not recorded which).

In this sample, this clonotype turned up many times. The V and J genes are TRBV5-1 and TRBJ2-3, with a tentative D call TRBD2 (6 bases). Deletions cut 4 bases from V and 6 bases from J, with 18 bases between. CDR3 size: 15 residues. Germline-derived CDR1 and CDR2 are SGHRS and YFSETQ. The CDR3 reads CASSLLRGLEDTQYF. In DNA, the CDR3 is TGCGCCAGCAGCCTACTCCGGGGGTTGGAGGATACGCAGTATTTT.

This clonotype was seen many times. V and J are TRBV24-1 and TRBJ1-5, with D tentatively TRBD1 (6 bases). The germline CDR1 and CDR2 sequences are KGHDR and SFDVKD. This CDR3 comprises 13 residues. With 7 bases removed from V and 1 base from J, the gap between germline ends came to 7 bases. The CDR3 region is CATSDRSNQPQHF. CDR3 nucleotides: TGTGCCACCAGCGACAGGAGCAATCAGCCCCAGCATTTT.

This clonotype was counted at least ten times. The chain carries TRBV5-6 and TRBJ2-3; tentative D call: TRBD1 (5 bases). V lost 0 bases to trimming and J lost 2 bases, with 13 bases between them. CDR3 length: 16 amino acids. Germline CDR1 is SGHDT and CDR2 is YYEEEE. Here the CDR3 reads CASSLAVAGFTDTQYF. CDR3 bases: TGTGCCAGCAGCTTGGCCGTGGCAGGGTTCACAGATACGCAGTATTTT.

This clonotype was observed many times. This chain joins TRBV7-2 and TRBJ2-1; D is possibly TRBD1 or TRBD2 (5 bases each). The germline V and J ends were trimmed by 3 bases and 8 bases, with 17 bases remaining between them. This CDR3 contains 15 residues. Per the germline V gene, CDR1 is SGHTA and CDR2 is FQGNSA. The DNA of the CDR3 is TGTGCCAGCAGCTTTCGGGACGCCCTGGGGCATGAGCAGTTCTTC. Protein: CASSFRDALGHEQFF. The variable domain in full, with the rest retrieved from reference TRBV7-2 and TRBJ2-1, is GAGVSQSPSNKVTEKGKDVELRCDPISGHTALYWYRQSLGQGLEFLIYFQGNSAPDKSGLPSDRFSAERTGGSVSTLTIQRTQQEDSAVYLCASSFRDALGHEQFFGPGTRLTVL.

The chain has TRBV25-1 and TRBJ1-1; possibly TRBD1 for D (5 bases). Trimming pared 1 base from V and 5 bases from J, leaving 17 bases between. CDR1 is MGHDK, CDR2 SYGVNS, per germline. The CDR3 is 16 amino acids. The CDR3 DNA is TGTGCCAGCAGTGAATCGGGGACGGGCGTCTTAACTGAAGCTTTCTTT. It encodes CASSESGTGVLTEAFF. The whole variable domain, filled in from reference TRBV25-1 and TRBJ1-1, reads EADIYQTPRYLVIGTGKKITLECSQTMGHDKMYWYQQDPGMELHLIHYSYGVNSTEKGDLSSESTVSRIRTEHFPLTLESARPSHTSQYLCASSESGTGVLTEAFFGQGTRLTVV.

This clonotype was recorded many times. V and J are TRBV7-6 and TRBJ2-1, with 9 nucleotides matching TRBD2. Germline lookup yields CDR1 SGHVS and CDR2 FNYEAQ. J lost 5 bases, V lost 5 bases, and 7 bases had no gene match. This CDR3 region has 15 residues. The CDR3: CASSKAGGADNEQFF. The CDR3 region has the DNA TGTGCCAGCAGCAAAGCGGGGGGCGCGGACAATGAGCAGTTCTTC.

The genes are TRBV6-2 or TRBV6-3 and TRBJ2-1; D is unclear. Trimming cost V 4 bases and J 8 bases, with 9 bases left between them. This CDR3 region has 12 residues. Germline V gene data show CDR1 as MNHEY and CDR2 as SVGEGT. The CDR3 spells CASSSPWDEQFF. CDR3 DNA: TGTGCCAGCAGTTCGCCCTGGGATGAGCAGTTCTTC.

At least ten counts were recorded for this clonotype. The chain carries TRBV7-2 and TRBJ1-4; D is undetermined. The CDR3 runs to 13 residues. V dropped 5 bases and J dropped 7 bases, with 11 bases sitting between them. Germline V gives CDR1 SGHTA, CDR2 FQGNSA. The CDR3 nucleotides are TGTGCCAGCAGCACGCCGGGAGGTGAAAAACTGTTTTTT. The encoded protein is CASSTPGGEKLFF.

This clonotype has at least ten counts. The chain couples TRBV10-3 to TRBJ1-1; 9 bases map to TRBD1. Germline V CDR1 and CDR2: ENHRY, SYGVKD. This CDR3 is 16 amino acids long. Trimming removed 8 bases from V and 3 bases from J; junction bases left unmatched: 13. The CDR3 coding sequence is TGTGCCATCCAGGGGGATACAGGGGGCGACGACACTGAAGCTTTCTTT. This codes for CAIQGDTGGDDTEAFF.

This clonotype was seen repeatedly, ten times or more. The V gene is TRBV2, the J gene TRBJ1-1; maybe TRBD1 (6 bases). The CDR3 contains 14 residues. CDR1 is SNHLY and CDR2 is FYNNEI in the germline V gene. V lost 4 bases and J lost 3, with 12 bases in between. CDR3 DNA: TGTGCCAGCAGTGGACAGGAGAGGGACACTGAAGCTTTCTTT. As protein: CASSGQERDTEAFF.

The table lists this clonotype with many counts. V gene TRBV12-3 or TRBV12-4 combines with J gene TRBJ2-2; D is perhaps TRBD1 (5 bases). Deletions cut 6 bases from V and 1 base from J, with 12 bases between. This CDR3 has 15 amino acids. This CDR3 is CASRGPFMNTGELFF. For the CDR3, the DNA is TGTGCCAGCAGGGGGCCTTTTATGAACACCGGGGAGCTGTTTTTT.

This clonotype was seen a handful of times. The genes are TRBV5-4 and TRBJ2-1; D perhaps matches TRBD1 (6 bases). The CDR3 covers 13 residues. V dropped 4 bases and J dropped 6 bases, with 11 bases sitting between them. CDR1 and CDR2 from the germline V gene are SGHNT and YYREEE (reference sequence). The CDR3 loop is CASSGGRGNEQFF. CDR3 coding DNA: TGTGCCAGCAGCGGGGGCCGAGGCAATGAGCAGTTCTTC.

This clonotype was found many times. V gene TRBV4-3 combines with J gene TRBJ2-2, with 12 bases lining up with TRBD2. The CDR3 covers 18 residues. From germline, CDR1 is LGHNA and CDR2 YSLEER. V was clipped by 3 bases and J by 5 bases; unmatched bases: 10. CDR3 nucleotides: TGCGCCAGCAGCCAGGGCCGACTAGCGGGAGTGAGGACCGGGGAGCTGTTTTTT. This codes for CASSQGRLAGVRTGELFF.

This clonotype came up many times. A junction boundary mismatches the germline segment, possibly from a read error. The rearrangement uses TRBV29-1 and TRBJ2-5; D gene ambiguous. The CDR3 has 11 amino acids. Germline assignment: CDR1 SQVTM and CDR2 ANQGSEA. The CDR3 loop is CSVEDSRTTAF. CDR3 coding DNA: TGCAGCGTTGAAGATAGTAGGACGACCGCCTTC.

In its sample, this clonotype was seen many times. V is TRBV20-1 and J is TRBJ2-1; TRBD2 matches at 10 bases. The CDR3 length is 15 residues. Germline CDR1 reads DFQATT; CDR2 reads SNEGSKA (reference sequence). The V gene end was trimmed by 0 bases and the J gene end by 7 bases; junction bases not matched to a gene: 6. CDR3 DNA: TGCAGTGCTAGAGATCCTAGCGGGAGTTGGAATGAGCAGTTCTTC. Protein: CSARDPSGSWNEQFF.

This chain connects TRBV6-2 or TRBV6-3 to TRBJ2-7; 10 nucleotides align to TRBD2. The CDR3 sequence is 16 residues long. The V gene end was trimmed by 6 bases and the J gene end by 2 bases; junction bases not matched to a gene: 10. Looked up from germline, CDR1 is MNHEY and CDR2 is SVGEGT. CDR3: CASSPSTSGSTYEQYF. The CDR3 nucleotides are TGTGCCAGCAGCCCCTCGACTAGCGGGTCAACCTACGAGCAGTACTTC.

This clonotype was recorded at least ten times. This chain uses TRBV10-3 with TRBJ1-1; D is perhaps TRBD1 (5 bases). The V gene's germline CDR1 is ENHRY and CDR2 SYGVKD. V was shortened by 6 bases and J by 6 bases, with 17 bases between the two germline ends. The CDR3 contains 14 residues. This chain's CDR3 is CAISSPRGTPEAFF. In DNA, the CDR3 is TGTGCCATCAGCTCACCCCGCGGGACCCCTGAAGCTTTCTTT.